The present T cell receptor beta chain was sequenced within a study of shared clonotypes between healthy human individuals. Study summary: Three plates each covered CD4 naive and memory; CD8 naive two, CD8 memory one.

Looked up from germline, CDR1 is SNHLY and CDR2 is FYNNEI. The germline V and J ends were trimmed by 7 bases and 10 bases, with 20 bases remaining between them. This CDR3 has 13 residues. Measured with immunoSEQ multiplex PCR; TCRdb has only the in-frame clones, and not every one. Of roughly 2.6 million clones listed, around 94% are singletons. This TCR derives from a man younger than 35 in good health. Sequences were obtained from naive CD4+ T cells sorted from blood. Subset reported: CD45RA+ positively selected. This chain connects TRBV2 to TRBJ2-7, with D perhaps matching TRBD1 or TRBD2 (6 bases each). The CDR3 sequence is CASTIGGTPVQYF. In DNA, the CDR3 is TGTGCCAGCACCATAGGGGGGACGCCTGTACAGTACTTC.